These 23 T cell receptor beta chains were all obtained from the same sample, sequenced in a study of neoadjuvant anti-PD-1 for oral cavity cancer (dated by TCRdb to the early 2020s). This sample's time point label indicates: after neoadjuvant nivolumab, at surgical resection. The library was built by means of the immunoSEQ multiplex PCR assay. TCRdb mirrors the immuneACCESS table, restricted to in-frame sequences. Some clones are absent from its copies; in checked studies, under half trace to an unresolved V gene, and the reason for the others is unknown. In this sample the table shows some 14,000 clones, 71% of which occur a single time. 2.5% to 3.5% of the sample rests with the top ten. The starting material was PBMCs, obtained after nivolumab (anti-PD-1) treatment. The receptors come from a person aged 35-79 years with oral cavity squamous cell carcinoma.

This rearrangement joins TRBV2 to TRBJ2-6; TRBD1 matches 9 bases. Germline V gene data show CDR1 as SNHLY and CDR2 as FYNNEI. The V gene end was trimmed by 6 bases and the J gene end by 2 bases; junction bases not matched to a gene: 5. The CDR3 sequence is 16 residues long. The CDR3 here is CASRVGTGTGANVLTF. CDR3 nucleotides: TGTGCCAGCAGGGTAGGGACAGGGACTGGGGCCAACGTCCTGACTTTC.

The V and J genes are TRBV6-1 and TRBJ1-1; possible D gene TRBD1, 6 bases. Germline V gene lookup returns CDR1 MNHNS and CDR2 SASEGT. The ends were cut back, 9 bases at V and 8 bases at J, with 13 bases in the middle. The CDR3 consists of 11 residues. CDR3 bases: TGTGCCAGTGAAGGACAGATCGAAGCTTTCTTT. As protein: CASEGQIEAFF.

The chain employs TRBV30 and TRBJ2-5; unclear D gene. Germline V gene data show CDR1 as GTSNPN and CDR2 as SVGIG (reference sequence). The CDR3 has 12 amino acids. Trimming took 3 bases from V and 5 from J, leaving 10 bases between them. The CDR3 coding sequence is TGTGCCTGGAGCACTGGGGTGGAGACCCAGTACTTC. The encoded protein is CAWSTGVETQYF.

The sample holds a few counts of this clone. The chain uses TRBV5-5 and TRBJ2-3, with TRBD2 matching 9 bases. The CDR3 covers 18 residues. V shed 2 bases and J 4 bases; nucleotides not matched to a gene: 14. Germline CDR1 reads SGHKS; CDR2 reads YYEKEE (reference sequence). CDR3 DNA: TGTGCCAGCAGCTTCGAAGTTCCGGGACTAGCTTACTCAGATACGCAGTATTTT. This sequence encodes CASSFEVPGLAYSDTQYF.

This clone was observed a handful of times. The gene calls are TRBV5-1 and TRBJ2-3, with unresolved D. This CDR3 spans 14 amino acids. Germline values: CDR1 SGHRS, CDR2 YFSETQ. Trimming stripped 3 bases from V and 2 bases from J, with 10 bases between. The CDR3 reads CASSSGLTTDTQYF. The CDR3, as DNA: TGCGCCAGCAGCTCAGGTCTAACCACAGATACGCAGTATTTT. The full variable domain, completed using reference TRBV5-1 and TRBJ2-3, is KAGVTQTPRYLIKTRGQQVTLSCSPISGHRSVSWYQQTPGQGLQFLFEYFSETQRNKGNFPGRFSGRQFSNSRSEMNVSTLELGDSALYLCASSSGLTTDTQYFGPGTRLTVL.

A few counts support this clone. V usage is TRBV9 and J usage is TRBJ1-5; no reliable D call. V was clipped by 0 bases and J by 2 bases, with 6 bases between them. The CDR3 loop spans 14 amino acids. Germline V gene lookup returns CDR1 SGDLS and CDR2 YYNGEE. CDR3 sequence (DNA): TGTGCCAGCAGCGTAGCCGGGGGCAATCAGCCCCAGCATTTT. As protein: CASSVAGGNQPQHF.

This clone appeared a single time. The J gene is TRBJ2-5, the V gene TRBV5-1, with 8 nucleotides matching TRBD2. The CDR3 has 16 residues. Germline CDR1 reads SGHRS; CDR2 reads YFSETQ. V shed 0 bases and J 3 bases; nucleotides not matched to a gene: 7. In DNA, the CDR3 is TGCGCCAGCAGCTTGGGGAGCGGGAGCCGGGAAGAGACCCAGTACTTC. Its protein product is CASSLGSGSREETQYF.

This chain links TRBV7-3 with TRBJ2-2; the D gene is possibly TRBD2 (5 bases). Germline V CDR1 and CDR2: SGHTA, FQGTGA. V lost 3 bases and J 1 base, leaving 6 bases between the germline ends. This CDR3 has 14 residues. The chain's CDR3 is CASSFGLNTGELFF. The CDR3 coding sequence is TGTGCCAGCAGCTTCGGACTGAACACCGGGGAGCTGTTTTTT.

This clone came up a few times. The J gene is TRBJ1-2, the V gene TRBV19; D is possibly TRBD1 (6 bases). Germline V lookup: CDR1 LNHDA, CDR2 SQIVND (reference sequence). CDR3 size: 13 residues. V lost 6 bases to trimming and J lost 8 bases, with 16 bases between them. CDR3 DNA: TGTGCCAGTAGCTCTACAGGGAGCGAAGGCTACACCTTC. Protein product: CASSSTGSEGYTF.

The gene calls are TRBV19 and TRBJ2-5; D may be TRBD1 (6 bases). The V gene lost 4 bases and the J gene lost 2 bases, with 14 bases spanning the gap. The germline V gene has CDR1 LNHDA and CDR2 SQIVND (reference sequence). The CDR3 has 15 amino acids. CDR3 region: CASSKVGRGQETQYF. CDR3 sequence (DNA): TGTGCCAGTAGTAAGGTGGGCAGGGGTCAAGAGACCCAGTACTTC.

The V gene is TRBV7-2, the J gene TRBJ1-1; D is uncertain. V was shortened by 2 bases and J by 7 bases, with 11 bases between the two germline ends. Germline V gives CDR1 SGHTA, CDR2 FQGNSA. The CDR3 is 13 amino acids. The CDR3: CASSLRVGNEAFF. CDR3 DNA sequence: TGTGCCAGCAGCTTAAGGGTCGGTAATGAAGCTTTCTTT.

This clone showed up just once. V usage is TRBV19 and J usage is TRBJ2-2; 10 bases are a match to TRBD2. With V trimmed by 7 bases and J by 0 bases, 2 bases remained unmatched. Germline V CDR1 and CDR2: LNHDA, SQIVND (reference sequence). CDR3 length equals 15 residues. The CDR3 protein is CASNGLAANTGELFF. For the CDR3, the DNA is TGTGCCAGTAACGGACTAGCGGCGAACACCGGGGAGCTGTTTTTT.

CDR3 in DNA: TGTGCCAGCAGCCCTTTATTACCCGGGGAGCTGTTTTTT. It translates to CASSPLLPGELFF. The chain has TRBV9 and TRBJ2-2; D not resolved. The germline V gene encodes CDR1 SGDLS and CDR2 YYNGEE. Trimming stripped 4 bases from V and 6 bases from J, with 10 bases between. The CDR3 covers 13 residues.

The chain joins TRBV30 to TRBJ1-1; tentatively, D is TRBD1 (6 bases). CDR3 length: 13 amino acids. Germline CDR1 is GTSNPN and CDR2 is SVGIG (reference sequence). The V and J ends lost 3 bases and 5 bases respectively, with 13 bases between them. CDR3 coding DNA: TGTGCCTGGAGCGGGGGCGGGGGTACTGAAGCTTTCTTT. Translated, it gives CAWSGGGGTEAFF.

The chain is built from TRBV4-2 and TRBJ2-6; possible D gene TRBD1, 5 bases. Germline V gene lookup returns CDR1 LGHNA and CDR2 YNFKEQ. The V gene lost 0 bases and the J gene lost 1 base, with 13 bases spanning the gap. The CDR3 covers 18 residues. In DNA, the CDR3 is TGTGCCAGCAGCCAAGAAACAGCTAGGGGTTCTGGGGCCAACGTCCTGACTTTC. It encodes CASSQETARGSGANVLTF.

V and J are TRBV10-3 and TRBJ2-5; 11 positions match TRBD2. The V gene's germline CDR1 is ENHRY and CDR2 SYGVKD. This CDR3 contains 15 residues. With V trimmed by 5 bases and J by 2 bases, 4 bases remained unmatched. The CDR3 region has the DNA TGTGCCATCAGTACTGGGACTAGCGGACAAGAGACCCAGTACTTC. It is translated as CAISTGTSGQETQYF.

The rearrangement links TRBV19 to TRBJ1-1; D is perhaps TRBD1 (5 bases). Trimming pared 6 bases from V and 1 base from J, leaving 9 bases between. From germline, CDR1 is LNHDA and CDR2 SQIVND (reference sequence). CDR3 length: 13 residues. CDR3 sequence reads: CASRNQGNTEAFF. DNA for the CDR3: TGTGCCAGTAGAAACCAGGGGAACACTGAAGCTTTCTTT.

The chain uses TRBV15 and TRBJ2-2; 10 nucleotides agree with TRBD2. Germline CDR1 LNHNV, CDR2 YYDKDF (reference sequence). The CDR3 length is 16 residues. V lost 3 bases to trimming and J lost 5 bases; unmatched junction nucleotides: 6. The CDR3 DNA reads TGTGCCACCAGCAGGGCTGGACTAGCGGTTACCGGGGAGCTGTTTTTT. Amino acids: CATSRAGLAVTGELFF.

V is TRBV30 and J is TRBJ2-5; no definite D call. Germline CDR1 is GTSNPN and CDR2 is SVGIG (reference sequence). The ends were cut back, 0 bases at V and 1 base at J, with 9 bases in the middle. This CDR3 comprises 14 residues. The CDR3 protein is CAWSVLRPQETQYF. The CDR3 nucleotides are TGTGCCTGGAGTGTACTTCGACCCCAAGAGACCCAGTACTTC.

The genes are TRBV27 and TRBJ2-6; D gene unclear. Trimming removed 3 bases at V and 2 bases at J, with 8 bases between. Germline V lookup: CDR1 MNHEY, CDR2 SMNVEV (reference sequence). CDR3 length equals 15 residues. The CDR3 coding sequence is TGTGCCAGCAGTTTGAATCCTACTGGGGCCAACGTCCTGACTTTC. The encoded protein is CASSLNPTGANVLTF. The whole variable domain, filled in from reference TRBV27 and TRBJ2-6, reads EAQVTQNPRYLITVTGKKLTVTCSQNMNHEYMSWYRQDPGLGLRQIYYSMNVEVTDKGDVPEGYKVSRKEKRNFPLILESPSPNQTSLYFCASSLNPTGANVLTFGAGSRLTVL.

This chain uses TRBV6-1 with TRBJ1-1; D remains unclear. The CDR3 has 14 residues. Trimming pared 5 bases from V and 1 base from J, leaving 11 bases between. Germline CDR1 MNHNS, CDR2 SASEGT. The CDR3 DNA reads TGTGCCAGCAGTCCCCGCACGGGGAACACTGAAGCTTTCTTT. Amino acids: CASSPRTGNTEAFF.

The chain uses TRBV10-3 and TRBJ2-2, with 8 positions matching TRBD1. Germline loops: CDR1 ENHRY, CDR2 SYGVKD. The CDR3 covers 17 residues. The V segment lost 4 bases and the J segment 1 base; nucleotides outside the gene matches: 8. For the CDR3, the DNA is TGTGCCATCAGTGGGCCAGGGGGCGGAAGGAACACCGGGGAGCTGTTTTTT. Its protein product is CAISGPGGGRNTGELFF.

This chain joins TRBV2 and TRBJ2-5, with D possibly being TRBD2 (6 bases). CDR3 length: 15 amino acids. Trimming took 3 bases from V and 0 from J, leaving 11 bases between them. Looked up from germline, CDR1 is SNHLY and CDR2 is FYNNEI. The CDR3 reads CASSDEGGNQETQYF. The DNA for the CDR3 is TGTGCCAGCAGTGATGAGGGAGGAAACCAAGAGACCCAGTACTTC. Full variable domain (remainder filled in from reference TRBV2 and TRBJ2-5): EPEVTQTPSHQVTQMGQEVILRCVPISNHLYFYWYRQILGQKVEFLVSFYNNEISEKSEIFDDQFSVERPDGSNFTLKIRSTKLEDSAMYFCASSDEGGNQETQYFGPGTRLLVL.